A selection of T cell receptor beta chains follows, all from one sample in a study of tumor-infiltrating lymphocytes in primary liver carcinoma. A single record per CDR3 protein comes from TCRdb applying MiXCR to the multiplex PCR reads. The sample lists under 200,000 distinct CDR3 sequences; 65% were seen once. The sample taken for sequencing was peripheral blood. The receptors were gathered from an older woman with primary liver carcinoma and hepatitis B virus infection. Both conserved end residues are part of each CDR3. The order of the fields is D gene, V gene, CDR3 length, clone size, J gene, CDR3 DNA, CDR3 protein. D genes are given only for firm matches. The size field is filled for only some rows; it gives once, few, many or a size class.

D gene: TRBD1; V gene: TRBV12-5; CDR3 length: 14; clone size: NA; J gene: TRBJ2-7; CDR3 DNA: TGTGCTAGTGGTTTGAGGACAGGGGCCTACGAGCAGTACTTC; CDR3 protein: CASGLRTGAYEQYF
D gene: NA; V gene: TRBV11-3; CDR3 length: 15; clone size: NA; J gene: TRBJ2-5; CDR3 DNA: TGTGCCAACAGCTCCCCTCGGGGGTACCAAGAGACCCAGTACTTC; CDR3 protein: CANSSPRGYQETQYF
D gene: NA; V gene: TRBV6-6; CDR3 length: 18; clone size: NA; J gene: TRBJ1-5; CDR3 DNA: TGTGCCAGCAGTTACCCTCCCCGCGACAGGACTAGCAATCAGCCCCAGCATTTT; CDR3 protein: CASSYPPRDRTSNQPQHF
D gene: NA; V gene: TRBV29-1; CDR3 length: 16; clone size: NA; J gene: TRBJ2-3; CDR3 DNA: TGCAGCGTTGGCGGGCAGGGTTCGCCTAGCACAGATACGCAATATTTT; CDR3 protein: CSVGGQGSPSTDTQYF
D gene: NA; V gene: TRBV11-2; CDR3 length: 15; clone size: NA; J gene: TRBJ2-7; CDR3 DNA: TGTGCCAGCAGCTTTGATCTCGGCCCGTCCTACGAGCAGTATTTC; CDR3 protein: CASSFDLGPSYEQYF
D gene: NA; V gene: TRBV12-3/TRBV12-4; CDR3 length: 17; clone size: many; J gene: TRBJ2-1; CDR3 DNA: TGTGCCAGCAGTACAATCGTTGCGGTAGCGGACTACAATGAGCAGTTCTTC; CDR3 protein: CASSTIVAVADYNEQFF
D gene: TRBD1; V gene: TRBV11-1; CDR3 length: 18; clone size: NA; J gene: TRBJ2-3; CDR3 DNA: TGTGTCAGCAGCCCACGGTCGAGGGGGCCCTATCTCACAGATATGCAGTATTTT; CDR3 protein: CVSSPRSRGPYLTDMQYF
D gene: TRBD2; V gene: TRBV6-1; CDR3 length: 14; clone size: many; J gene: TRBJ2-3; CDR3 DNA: TGTGCCAGCAGCATAGCGGGAGCCACAGATACGCAGTATTTT; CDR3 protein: CASSIAGATDTQYF
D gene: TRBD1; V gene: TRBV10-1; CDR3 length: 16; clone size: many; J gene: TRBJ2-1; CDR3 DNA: TGCGCCAGCAGTGAGTGGGCCCAGGGGGACCGGGGTGAGCAGTTCTTC; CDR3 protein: CASSEWAQGDRGEQFF
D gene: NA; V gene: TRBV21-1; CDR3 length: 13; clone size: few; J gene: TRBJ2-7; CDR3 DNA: TGTGCCAGGAGCACGACAGGGGGCGAGGAGCAGTACTTC; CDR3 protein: CARSTTGGEEQYF
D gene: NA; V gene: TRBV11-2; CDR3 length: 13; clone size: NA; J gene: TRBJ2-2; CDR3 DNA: TGTGCCAGCGACTTAGATAGGGCTGGGGAGCTATTTTTT; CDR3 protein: CASDLDRAGELFF
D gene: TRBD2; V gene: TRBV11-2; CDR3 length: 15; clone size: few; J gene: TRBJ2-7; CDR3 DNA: TGTACCAGCAGCTTAGAAGCGGGAGAGTCCTACGAGCAATACTTC; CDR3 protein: CTSSLEAGESYEQYF
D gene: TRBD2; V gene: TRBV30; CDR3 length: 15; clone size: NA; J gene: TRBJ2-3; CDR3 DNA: TGTGCCTGGAATGTGGGTAGCGGGAGATCAGGTACACAGTATTTT; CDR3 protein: CAWNVGSGRSGTQYF
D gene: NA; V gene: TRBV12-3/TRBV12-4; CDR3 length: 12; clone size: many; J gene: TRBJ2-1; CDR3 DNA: TGTGCCAGCAGCCCCGGAGTGGGTGAGCAGTTCTTC; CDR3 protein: CASSPGVGEQFF
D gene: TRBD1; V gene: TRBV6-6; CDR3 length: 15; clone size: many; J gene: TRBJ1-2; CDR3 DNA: TGTGCCAGCAGTTACGGTGGACAGGGAGAGGGTGGCTACACCTTC; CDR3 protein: CASSYGGQGEGGYTF
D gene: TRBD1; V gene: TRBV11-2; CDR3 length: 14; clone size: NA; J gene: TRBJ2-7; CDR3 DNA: TGCGCCAGCAGCTCATACAGGGGCGCCTACGAGCAGTACTTC; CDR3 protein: CASSSYRGAYEQYF
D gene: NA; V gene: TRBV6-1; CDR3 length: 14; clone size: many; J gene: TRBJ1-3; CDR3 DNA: TGTGCCAGTTCGATCGCGAGCTCTGGAAACACCATATATTTT; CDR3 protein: CASSIASSGNTIYF
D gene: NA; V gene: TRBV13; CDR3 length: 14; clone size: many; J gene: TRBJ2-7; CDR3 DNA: TGTGCCAGCAGACCACGGTTAAGCTCCTACGAGCAGTACTTC; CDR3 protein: CASRPRLSSYEQYF
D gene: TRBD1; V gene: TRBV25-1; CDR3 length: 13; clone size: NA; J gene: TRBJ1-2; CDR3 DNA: TGTGCCAGCAGTTTCCGGACAGGGAATGGCTACACCTTC; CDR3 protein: CASSFRTGNGYTF
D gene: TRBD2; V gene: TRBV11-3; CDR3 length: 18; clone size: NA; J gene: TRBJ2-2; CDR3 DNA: TGTGCCAGCAGGAAACCCGGGACTAGCGGGAGACGGAACGGGGAGCTGTTTTTT; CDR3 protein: CASRKPGTSGRRNGELFF
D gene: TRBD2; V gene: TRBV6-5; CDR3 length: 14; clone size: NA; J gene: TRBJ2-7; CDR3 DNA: TGTGCCAGCAGTTACTCTAGCGGGAATAGCGAGCAGTACTTC; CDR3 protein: CASSYSSGNSEQYF
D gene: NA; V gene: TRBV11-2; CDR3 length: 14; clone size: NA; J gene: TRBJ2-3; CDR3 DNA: TGTGCCAGCAGCTTATCAGGGGCCGCAGATACGCAGTATTTT; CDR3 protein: CASSLSGAADTQYF
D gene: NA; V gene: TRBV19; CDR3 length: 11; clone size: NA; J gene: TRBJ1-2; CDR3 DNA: TGTGCCAGTGGGACGGACTATGGCTACACCTTC; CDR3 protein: CASGTDYGYTF
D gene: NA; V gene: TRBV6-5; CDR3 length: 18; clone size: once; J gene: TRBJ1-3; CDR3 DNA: TGTGCCACCAGTTTAGATCTGTTTGGAGGGCCGAGGGGAAACACCATATATTTT; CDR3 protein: CATSLDLFGGPRGNTIYF
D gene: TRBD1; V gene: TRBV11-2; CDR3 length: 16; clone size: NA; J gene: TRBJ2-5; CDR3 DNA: TGTGCCAGCAGCTTAGGGGGACAGGGGATCCAAGTGACCCAGTACTTC; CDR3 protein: CASSLGGQGIQVTQYF
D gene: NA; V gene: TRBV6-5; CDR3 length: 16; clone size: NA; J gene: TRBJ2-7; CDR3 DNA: TGTGCCAGCAGTTATCGCAGAGGGACATTGAGCTACGAGCAGAATTTC; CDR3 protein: CASSYRRGTLSYEQNF
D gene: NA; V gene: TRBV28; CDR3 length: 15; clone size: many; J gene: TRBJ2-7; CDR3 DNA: TGTGCCAGCAGTTTTCCCGACAGGGGAGGGTACGAGCAGTACTTC; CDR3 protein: CASSFPDRGGYEQYF
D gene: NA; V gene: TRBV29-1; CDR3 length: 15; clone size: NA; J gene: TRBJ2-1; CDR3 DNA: TGCAGCGTGGCTGAGGGCGGGAATTCCTTCAATGAGCAGTTCTTC; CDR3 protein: CSVAEGGNSFNEQFF
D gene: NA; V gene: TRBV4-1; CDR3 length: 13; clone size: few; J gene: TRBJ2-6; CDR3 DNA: TGCGCCAGCAGCCAAGTTGGGGCCAACGTCCTGACTTTC; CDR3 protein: CASSQVGANVLTF
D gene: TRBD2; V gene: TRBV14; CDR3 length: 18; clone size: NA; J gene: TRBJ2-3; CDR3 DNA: TGTGTCAGCAGCCAAGAATTTGCGCTAGCGGGAGTTTCAGATACGCAGTATTTT; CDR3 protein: CVSSQEFALAGVSDTQYF
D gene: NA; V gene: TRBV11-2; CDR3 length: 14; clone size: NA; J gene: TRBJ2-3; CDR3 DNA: TGTGCCAGCAGACCCGAACTACCCACAGATACGCAGTATTTT; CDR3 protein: CASRPELPTDTQYF
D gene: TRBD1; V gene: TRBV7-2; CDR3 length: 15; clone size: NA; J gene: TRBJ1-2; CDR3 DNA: TGTGCCAGCAGCAGACCTGGGACAGGGGGAAATGGCTACACCTTC; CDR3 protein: CASSRPGTGGNGYTF
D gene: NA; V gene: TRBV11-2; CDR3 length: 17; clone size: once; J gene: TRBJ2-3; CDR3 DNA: TGTGCCAGCAGCTTAGGACTAGGGACACTCTCCACAGATACACAGTATTTT; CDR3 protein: CASSLGLGTLSTDTQYF
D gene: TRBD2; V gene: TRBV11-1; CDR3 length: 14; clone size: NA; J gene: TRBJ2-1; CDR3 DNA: TGTGTCAGCAGCGGGATTAGCGGCTACAATAAGCAGTTCTTC; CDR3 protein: CVSSGISGYNKQFF
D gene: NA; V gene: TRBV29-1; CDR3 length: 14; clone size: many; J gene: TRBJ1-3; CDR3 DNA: TGCAGCGTGGGGGACCGTGTCTCTGGAAACACCATATATTTT; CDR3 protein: CSVGDRVSGNTIYF
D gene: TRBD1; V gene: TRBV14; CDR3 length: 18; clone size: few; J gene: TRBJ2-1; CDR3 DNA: TGTGCCAGCAGCCAAGCCCTGGACAGGGGATGGGCTAGGGATGAGCAGTTCTTC; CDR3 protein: CASSQALDRGWARDEQFF
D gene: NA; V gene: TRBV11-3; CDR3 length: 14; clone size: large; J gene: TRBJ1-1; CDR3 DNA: TGTGCCAGCAGCCAGGACGGCTTGAACACTGAAGCTTTCTTT; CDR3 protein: CASSQDGLNTEAFF
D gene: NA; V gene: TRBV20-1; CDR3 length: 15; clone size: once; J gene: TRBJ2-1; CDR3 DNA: TGCAGTGCGCCGCCGACGCACACCCCCTACAATGAGCAGTTCTTC; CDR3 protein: CSAPPTHTPYNEQFF
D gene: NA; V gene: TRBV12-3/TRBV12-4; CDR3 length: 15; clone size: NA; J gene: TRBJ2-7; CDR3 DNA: TGTGCCAGCAGTGCCTCCAGACTTGGCTCCTACGAGCAGTATTTC; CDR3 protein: CASSASRLGSYEQYF
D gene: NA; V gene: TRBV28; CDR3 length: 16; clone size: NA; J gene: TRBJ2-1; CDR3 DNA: TGTGCCAGCAGTGTCTACGGGGTCCGTCCGCCCAATGAGCAGTTCTTC; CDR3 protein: CASSVYGVRPPNEQFF
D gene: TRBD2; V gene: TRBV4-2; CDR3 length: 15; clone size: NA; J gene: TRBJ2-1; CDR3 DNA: TGTGCCAGCAGCCTGGCTAGCGGAATCCACAATAAGCAGTTCTTC; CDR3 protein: CASSLASGIHNKQFF
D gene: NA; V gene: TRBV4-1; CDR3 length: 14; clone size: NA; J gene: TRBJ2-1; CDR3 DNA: TGCGCCTGCAGCTCGAAGTCCGGGGTCGATGAGCAGTTCTTC; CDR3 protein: CACSSKSGVDEQFF
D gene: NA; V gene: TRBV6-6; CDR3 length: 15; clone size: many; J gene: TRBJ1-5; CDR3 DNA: TGTGCCAGCCGCACCGGGACAAATAGCAATCAGCCCCAGCATTTT; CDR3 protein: CASRTGTNSNQPQHF
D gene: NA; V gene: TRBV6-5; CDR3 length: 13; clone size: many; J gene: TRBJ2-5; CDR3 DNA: TGTGCCAGCAGTTACAACAGCCTTGGGACCCAGTACTTC; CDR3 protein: CASSYNSLGTQYF
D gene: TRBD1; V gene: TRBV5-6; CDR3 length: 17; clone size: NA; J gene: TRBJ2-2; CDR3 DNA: TGTGTCAGCAGCCCTTCCTCCGGGACAGGGGGCAGCGGGGAGCTGTTTTTT; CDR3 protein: CVSSPSSGTGGSGELFF